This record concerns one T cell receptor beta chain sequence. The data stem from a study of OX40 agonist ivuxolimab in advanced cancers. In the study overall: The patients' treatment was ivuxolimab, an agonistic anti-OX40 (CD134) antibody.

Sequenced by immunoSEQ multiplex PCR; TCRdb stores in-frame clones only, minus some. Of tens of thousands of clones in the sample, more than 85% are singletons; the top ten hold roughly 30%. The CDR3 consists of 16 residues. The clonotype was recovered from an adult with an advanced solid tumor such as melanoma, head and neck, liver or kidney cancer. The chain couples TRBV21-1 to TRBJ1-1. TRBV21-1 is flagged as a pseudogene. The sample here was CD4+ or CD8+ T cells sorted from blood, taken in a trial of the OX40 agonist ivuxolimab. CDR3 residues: CASSSQSGTANTEAFF. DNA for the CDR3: TGTGCCAGCAGCAGCCAATCCGGGACCGCAAACACTGAAGCTTTCTTT.